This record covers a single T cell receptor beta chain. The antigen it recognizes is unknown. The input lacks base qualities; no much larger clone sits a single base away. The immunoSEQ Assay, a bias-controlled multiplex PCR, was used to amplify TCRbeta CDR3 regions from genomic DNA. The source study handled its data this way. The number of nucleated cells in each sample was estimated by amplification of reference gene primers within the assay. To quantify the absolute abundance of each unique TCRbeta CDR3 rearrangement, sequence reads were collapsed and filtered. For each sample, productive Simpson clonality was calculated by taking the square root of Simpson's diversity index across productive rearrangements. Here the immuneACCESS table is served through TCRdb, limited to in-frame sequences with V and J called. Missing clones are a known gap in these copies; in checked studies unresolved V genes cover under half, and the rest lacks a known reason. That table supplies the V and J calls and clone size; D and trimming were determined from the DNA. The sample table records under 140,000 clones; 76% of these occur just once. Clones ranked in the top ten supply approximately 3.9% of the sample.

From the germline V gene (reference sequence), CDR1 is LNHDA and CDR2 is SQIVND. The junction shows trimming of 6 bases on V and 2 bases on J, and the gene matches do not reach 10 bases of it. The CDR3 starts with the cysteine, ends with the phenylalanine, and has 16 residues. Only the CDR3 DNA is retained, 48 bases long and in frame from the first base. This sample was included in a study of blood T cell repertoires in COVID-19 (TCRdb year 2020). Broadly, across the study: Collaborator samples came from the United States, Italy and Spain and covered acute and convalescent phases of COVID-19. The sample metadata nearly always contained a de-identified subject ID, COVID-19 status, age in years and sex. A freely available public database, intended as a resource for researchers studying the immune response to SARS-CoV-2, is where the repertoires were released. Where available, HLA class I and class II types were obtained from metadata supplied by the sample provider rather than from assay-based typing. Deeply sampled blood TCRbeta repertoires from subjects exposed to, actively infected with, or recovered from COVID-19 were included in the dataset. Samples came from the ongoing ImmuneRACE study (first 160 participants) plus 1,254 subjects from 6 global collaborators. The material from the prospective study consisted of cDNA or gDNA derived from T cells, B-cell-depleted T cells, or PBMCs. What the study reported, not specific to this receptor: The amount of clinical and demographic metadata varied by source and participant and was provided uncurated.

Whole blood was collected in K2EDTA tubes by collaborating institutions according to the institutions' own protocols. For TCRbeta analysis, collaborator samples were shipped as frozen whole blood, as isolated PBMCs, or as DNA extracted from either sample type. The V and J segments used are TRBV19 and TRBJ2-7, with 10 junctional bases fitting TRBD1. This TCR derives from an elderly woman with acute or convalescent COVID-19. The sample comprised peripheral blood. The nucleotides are TGTGCCAGTAGCCCCAGGACAGGGGGAACCCCCTACGAGCAGTACTTC. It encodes CASSPRTGGTPYEQYF.